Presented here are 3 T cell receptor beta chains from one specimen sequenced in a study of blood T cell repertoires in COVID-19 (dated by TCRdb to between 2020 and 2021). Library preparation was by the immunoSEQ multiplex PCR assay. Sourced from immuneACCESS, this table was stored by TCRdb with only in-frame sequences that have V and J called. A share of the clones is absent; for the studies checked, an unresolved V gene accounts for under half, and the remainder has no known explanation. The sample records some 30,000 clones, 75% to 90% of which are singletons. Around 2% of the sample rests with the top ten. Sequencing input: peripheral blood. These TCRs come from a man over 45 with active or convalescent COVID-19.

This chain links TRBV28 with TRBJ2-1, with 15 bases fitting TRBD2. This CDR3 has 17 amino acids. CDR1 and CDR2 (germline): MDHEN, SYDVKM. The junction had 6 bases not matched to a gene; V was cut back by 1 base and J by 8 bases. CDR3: CASSLFAGLAGGHEQFF. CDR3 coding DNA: TGTGCCAGCAGTTTATTTGCCGGACTAGCGGGAGGGCATGAGCAGTTCTTC.

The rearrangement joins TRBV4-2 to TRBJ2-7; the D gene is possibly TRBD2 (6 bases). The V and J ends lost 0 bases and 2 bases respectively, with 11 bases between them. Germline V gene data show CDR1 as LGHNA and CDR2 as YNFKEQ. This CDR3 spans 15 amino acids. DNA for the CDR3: TGTGCCAGCAGCCAAGAGAGGGGCGGGGCCTACGAGCAGTACTTC. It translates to CASSQERGGAYEQYF.

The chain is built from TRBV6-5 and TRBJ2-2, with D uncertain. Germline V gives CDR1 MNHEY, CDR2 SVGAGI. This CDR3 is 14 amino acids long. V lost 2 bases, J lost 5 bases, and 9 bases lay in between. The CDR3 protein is CASSYDSGTGELFF. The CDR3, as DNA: TGTGCCAGCAGTTACGATTCGGGTACCGGGGAGCTGTTTTTT.